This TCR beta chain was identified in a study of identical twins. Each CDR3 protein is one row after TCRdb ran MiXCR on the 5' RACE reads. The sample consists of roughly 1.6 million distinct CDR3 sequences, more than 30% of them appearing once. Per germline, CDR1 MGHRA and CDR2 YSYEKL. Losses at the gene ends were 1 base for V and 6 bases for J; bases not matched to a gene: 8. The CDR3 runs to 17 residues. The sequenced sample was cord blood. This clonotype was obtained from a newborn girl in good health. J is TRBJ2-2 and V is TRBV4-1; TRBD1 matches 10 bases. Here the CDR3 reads CASSQGPGQGFSGELFF. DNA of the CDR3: TGCGCCAGCAGCCAAGGGCCGGGACAGGGGTTTTCCGGGGAGCTGTTTTTT.